These 14 T cell receptor beta chains share one sample of origin, sequenced in a study of cytomegalovirus exposure and HLA in healthy donors. The PCR contained 60 Vbeta and 13 Jbeta primers. Some clones are missing from TCRdb's copy, which holds only in-frame ones; the method was immunoSEQ multiplex PCR. The repertoire has 150,000 to 200,000 clones, 65% to 90% of them found once; the top ten carry 1.2%. What was sequenced was PBMCs. The origin of the receptors is a girl aged 2 to 10 in good health and CMV-seropositive.

The chain carries TRBV6-1 and TRBJ2-2, with 7 bases fitting TRBD2. This CDR3 comprises 16 residues. The germline CDR1 and CDR2 sequences are MNHNS and SASEGT. Unmatched junction bases numbered 7, after V lost 2 bases and J lost 4 bases. The CDR3 sequence: CASSEWEGRVTGELFF. The DNA for the CDR3 is TGTGCCAGCAGTGAATGGGAAGGGAGGGTCACCGGGGAGCTGTTTTTT.

The DNA of the CDR3 is TGTGCCAGCAGCGTGGACGGACTCCATGAAAAACTGTTTTTT. This gives the protein CASSVDGLHEKLFF. The chain recombines TRBV9 with TRBJ1-4; D remains ambiguous. Trimming left V 2 bases short and J 6 bases short, with 11 bases between. The germline gives CDR1 SGDLS, CDR2 YYNGEE. This CDR3 has 14 residues. Filled out from reference TRBV9 and TRBJ1-4, the complete variable domain reads DSGVTQTPKHLITATGQRVTLRCSPRSGDLSVYWYQQSLDQGLQFLIQYYNGEERAKGNILERFSAQQFPDLHSELNLSSLELGDSALYFCASSVDGLHEKLFFGSGTQLSVL.

This clone is a singleton in its sample. The V and J genes are TRBV4-2 and TRBJ2-2, with 9 bases that match TRBD2. Germline values: CDR1 LGHNA, CDR2 YNFKEQ. There are 17 residues in the CDR3. V was clipped by 2 bases and J by 5 bases; unmatched bases: 9. CDR3 nucleotide sequence: TGTGCCAGCAGCCAAAGCCCTAGCGGGACTTATACCGGGGAGCTGTTTTTT. It is translated as CASSQSPSGTYTGELFF.

The genes are TRBV5-1 and TRBJ2-3, with 7 bases fitting TRBD2. The J segment lost 1 base and the V segment lost 2 bases, leaving 10 bases of the junction unmatched. The germline gives CDR1 SGHRS, CDR2 YFSETQ. This CDR3 is 17 amino acids long. CDR3 amino acids: CASSFGGRVKGTDTQYF. The CDR3 nucleotides are TGCGCCAGCAGCTTCGGAGGGAGGGTGAAGGGCACAGATACGCAGTATTTT.

This clone was recorded only once. The V and J genes are TRBV4-1 and TRBJ2-5; 8 positions agree with TRBD1. V was clipped by 0 bases and J by 4 bases; unmatched bases: 4. From germline, CDR1 is MGHRA and CDR2 YSYEKL. The CDR3 sequence is 15 residues long. This CDR3 is CASSQETGAPETQYF. The CDR3 DNA sequence: TGCGCCAGCAGCCAAGAGACAGGGGCTCCAGAGACCCAGTACTTC.

As DNA, the CDR3 is TGTGCCAGCACCCGGGTCGGGTTTTACGAGCAGTACTTC. Protein sequence: CASTRVGFYEQYF. The chain is built from TRBV7-9 and TRBJ2-7, with D hard to call. Germline V gene data show CDR1 as SEHNR and CDR2 as FQNEAQ (reference sequence). The CDR3 has 13 residues. V was pared by 7 bases and J by 4 bases, with 14 bases between.

This clone has more than one count but fewer than ten. J is TRBJ2-7 and V is TRBV6-6; a weak D match, TRBD2 (7 bases). CDR1 is MNHNY and CDR2 is SVGAGI in the germline V gene (reference sequence). CDR3 size: 15 residues. V lost 11 bases and J 0 bases, leaving 20 bases between the germline ends. The chain's CDR3 is CAAESDGGHSYEQYF. CDR3 nucleotide sequence: TGTGCCGCCGAGTCTGACGGGGGGCACTCCTACGAGCAGTACTTC.

This clone was seen a few times. The chain is built from TRBV2 and TRBJ2-2; D ambiguous. The V end lost 4 bases, the J end lost 3 bases, and 3 bases lay between the germline ends. Per the germline V gene, CDR1 is SNHLY and CDR2 is FYNNEI. The CDR3 spans 12 residues. In DNA form, the CDR3 reads TGTGCCAGCAGTGTCGACACCGGGGAGCTGTTTTTT. This codes for CASSVDTGELFF.

This clone was counted once. The V and J genes are TRBV7-9 and TRBJ2-3; TRBD2 might be the D (5 bases). The V gene lost 3 bases and the J gene lost 5 bases, with 9 bases spanning the gap. Germline loops: CDR1 SEHNR, CDR2 FQNEAQ (reference sequence). CDR3 length: 13 residues. The CDR3 bases are TGTGCCAGCAGCTTCGGACTCAAAGATACGCAGTATTTT. Translating gives CASSFGLKDTQYF. The whole variable domain, remainder taken from reference TRBV7-9 and TRBJ2-3, is DTGVSQNPRHKITKRGQNVTFRCDPISEHNRLYWYRQTLGQGPEFLTYFQNEAQLEKSRLLSDRFSAERPKGSFSTLEIQRTEQGDSAMYLCASSFGLKDTQYFGPGTRLTVL.

Here the CDR3 reads CASSYFWTGENTEAFF. Written as DNA, the CDR3 is TGTGCCAGCAGCTACTTTTGGACAGGAGAGAACACTGAAGCTTTCTTT. The chain joins TRBV13 to TRBJ1-1; 7 bases are a match to TRBD1. This CDR3 spans 16 amino acids. Germline values: CDR1 PRHDT, CDR2 FYEKMQ (reference sequence). V lost 4 bases, J lost 1 base, and 9 bases stayed unmatched.

About this clone: One junction end does not reproduce the germline sequence, and a read error may be involved. The chain recombines TRBV7-7 with TRBJ2-1; 7 bases are shared with TRBD2. Looked up from germline, CDR1 is SSHAT and CDR2 is FNYEAQ (reference sequence). The CDR3 consists of 15 residues. The CDR3: CASSPPGGSYNEQFF. The CDR3 nucleotides read TGTGCTAGCAGCCCACCGGGGGGCTCCTACAATGAGCAGTTCTTC.

V is TRBV15 and J is TRBJ2-7; 7 bases match TRBD2. CDR1 and CDR2 from the germline V gene are LNHNV and YYDKDF (reference sequence). Trimming at V came to 4 bases and at J to 4 bases, leaving 13 bases not matched to a gene. The CDR3 is made up of 16 amino acids. CDR3 DNA: TGTGCCACCAGCAAATTCCGGGCCGTGGGAGGGTACGAGCAGTACTTC. This encodes CATSKFRAVGGYEQYF.

The J gene is TRBJ2-7, the V gene TRBV6-1; D might be TRBD2 (5 bases). This CDR3 region has 13 residues. Germline assignment: CDR1 MNHNS and CDR2 SASEGT. CDR3 sequence reads: CAIGYGSSYEQYF. The CDR3 DNA reads TGTGCGATCGGGTATGGGAGCTCCTACGAGCAGTACTTC.

As regards this clone: The germline gene is not matched at one end of the junction; a read error may be the cause. CDR3 DNA sequence: TGTGCTAGCAGCTTATACAGGGGGGAAAACAATGAGCAGTTCTTC. This encodes CASSLYRGENNEQFF. The genes are TRBV7-7 and TRBJ2-1; 8 bases line up with TRBD1. CDR3 length: 15 residues. Per germline, CDR1 SSHAT and CDR2 FNYEAQ (reference sequence). The variable domain in full, completed from reference TRBV7-7 and TRBJ2-1, reads GAGVSQSPRYKVTKRGQDVTLRCDPISSHATLYWYQQALGQGPEFLTYFNYEAQPDKSGLPSDRFSAERPEGSISTLTIQRTEQRDSAMYRCASSLYRGENNEQFFGPGTRLTVL.